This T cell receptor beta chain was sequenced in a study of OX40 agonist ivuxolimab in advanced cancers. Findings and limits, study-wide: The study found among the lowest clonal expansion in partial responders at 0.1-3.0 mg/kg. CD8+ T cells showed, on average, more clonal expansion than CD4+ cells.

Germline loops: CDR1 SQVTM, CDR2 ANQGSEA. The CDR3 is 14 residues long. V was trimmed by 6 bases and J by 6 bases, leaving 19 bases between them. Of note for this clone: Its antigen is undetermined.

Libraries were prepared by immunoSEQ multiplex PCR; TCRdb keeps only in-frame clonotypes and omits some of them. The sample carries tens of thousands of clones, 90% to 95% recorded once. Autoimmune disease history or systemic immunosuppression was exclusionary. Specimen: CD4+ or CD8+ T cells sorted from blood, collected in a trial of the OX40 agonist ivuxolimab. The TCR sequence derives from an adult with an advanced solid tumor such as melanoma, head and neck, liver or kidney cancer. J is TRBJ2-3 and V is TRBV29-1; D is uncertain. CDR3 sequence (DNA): TGCAGCGTGAGACCCTGGCTGGGAATCGATACGCAGTATTTT. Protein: CSVRPWLGIDTQYF.